The present T cell receptor beta chain was sequenced within a study of blood T cells in healthy people across ages. Study-wide points: Aged donors had fewer naive CD4+ cells and lower diversity than long-lived donors.

A sample-barcoded 5' primer and a J-beta primer mix were used in a second PCR of roughly 7 to 11 cycles. MiXCR was run by TCRdb on the 5' RACE reads, yielding one entry per CDR3 protein. The table records 760,000 or so distinct CDR3 sequences, just under 25% of them present only once. With respect to this clonotype: As yet, its antigen is unknown.

The CDR3 is 16 amino acids. With 1 base clipped from V and 4 bases from J, the junction kept 5 bases outside the gene matches. Germline assignment: CDR1 LGHNT and CDR2 FRNRAP. These data are also associated with another study on T cells of mothers and their children.

The chain uses TRBV12-5 and TRBJ1-2, with 11 bases fitting TRBD1. Material: blood. The clonotype was recovered from a boy younger than 18 in good health. The chain's CDR3 is CASGLEDRGRFYGYTF. In nucleotides, the CDR3 is TGTGCTAGTGGTTTGGAGGACAGGGGGCGCTTCTATGGCTACACCTTC. The full variable domain, with the rest looked up from reference TRBV12-5 and TRBJ1-2, is DARVTQTPRHKVTEMGQEVTMRCQPILGHNTVFWYRQTMMQGLELLAYFRNRAPLDDSGMPKDRFSAEMPDATLATLKIQPSEPRDSAVYFCASGLEDRGRFYGYTFGSGTRLTVV.